This T cell receptor (beta chain) is from a study of CD8 T cells in Susac syndrome. Germline lookup yields CDR1 MNHEY and CDR2 SMNVEV (reference sequence). CDR3 length equals 13 residues. Trimming stripped 2 bases from V and 7 bases from J, with 9 bases between. Random-hexamer reverse transcription was applied to about 0.5 to 1 ug RNA. Amplification of the TCR beta CDR3 was carried out by immunoSEQ multiplex PCR, which spanned a total of 54 Vbeta and 13 Jbeta segments. TCRdb reanalysed the immunoSEQ multiplex PCR reads using MiXCR and keeps one entry per CDR3 protein. The sample has about 430,000 distinct CDR3 sequences, roughly 85% seen once; the top ten hold under 0.15%. The multiple sclerosis controls were treatment-naive patients affected by stable or active relapsing-remitting disease. FACS enriched CD8+ TEMRA cells, while bulk CD8+ and CD4+ were negatively isolated.

The chain is built from TRBV27 and TRBJ2-1; TRBD1 is a possible D gene (6 bases). This sequence originates from a human donor with multiple sclerosis. The specimen was CD8+ T cells from PBMCs. CDR3 sequence: CASSLLQGNEQFF. CDR3 nucleotide sequence: TGTGCCAGCAGTTTACTACAGGGAAATGAGCAGTTCTTC.